This TCR beta chain was captured in a study of CD8 T cells in ankylosing spondylitis (dated 2017 in TCRdb). The study in broad terms: The study set out to find disease-linked TCR variants by profiling T cell receptor beta repertoires in ankylosing spondylitis patients and healthy donors. Samples of peripheral blood were taken, and for ankylosing spondylitis patients, synovial fluid was collected as well. The whole study cohort included 85 to 120 healthy donors and roughly 24 ankylosing spondylitis patients. Findings and caveats that apply to the study as a whole: Significant enrichment of the disease-linked clones was reported in matched synovial fluid samples from ankylosing spondylitis patients. A TCR beta motif made up of several highly homologous amino acid variants appeared to be characteristic of blood from ankylosing spondylitis patients. In peripheral blood, the disease-linked clones were found at relatively low frequencies and had a CD8+ phenotype. Some motif variants were previously reported in synovial fluid and blood of reactive arthritis patients, suggesting common disease-initiation mechanisms.

This clonotype came up many times. Its antigen target is currently unknown. Base qualities are not at hand, and no much larger clone is one base apart. The CDR3 holds 14 amino acids from the cysteine to the phenylalanine. Here the CDR3 DNA is all that survives: 42 bases in frame from base 1. Unmatched junction bases come to 7, with V trimmed by 5 bases and J by 7 bases. CDR1 and CDR2 (DFQATT, SNEGSKA) derive from the germline V gene (reference sequence). Data came from an Illumina HiSeq 2500. Quantitative 5'-RACE with molecular barcodes was used to prepare TCR beta libraries. Processing in the source paper ran as follows. Disease-linked TCR variants were identified with a new computational method built on a probabilistic model of VDJ rearrangement. Through fastp at Q25 and MiXCR, TCRdb rebuilt clones from the public reads, retaining in-frame beta chains. Under each unique CDR3 protein, matching rows form one entry showing the most common genes and DNA. The V and J calls here are based on TCRdb, not the publication. The sample table lists fewer than 550,000 distinct CDR3 sequences, roughly 5.3% of them with a count of one. Together, the top ten hold 3% to 4.5% of the sample.

The specimen sequenced was blood, either unsorted or a sorted T cell fraction (not recorded which). This clonotype was obtained from a male donor with ankylosing spondylitis. Rearrangement joined TRBV20-1 to TRBJ1-6, with 8 middle bases fitting TRBD1. The sequenced DNA is TGCAGTGCTCGCCGGTGGACAGGGAATTCACCCCTCCACTTT. This yields the protein CSARRWTGNSPLHF.